Listed here are 25 T cell receptor beta chains from one sample, sequenced in a study of blood T cell repertoires in COVID-19. Measured with immunoSEQ multiplex PCR; TCRdb has only the in-frame clones, and not every one. The profile shows fewer than 250,000 clones, around 88% of them singletons. Sequenced: peripheral blood. The receptors stem from a woman aged 50 to 60 with acute or convalescent COVID-19.

The V call is TRBV24-1, the J call TRBJ2-7; a weak D match, TRBD1 (5 bases). V lost 0 bases, J lost 5 bases, and 10 bases lay in between. CDR1 is KGHDR, CDR2 SFDVKD, per germline. The CDR3 length is 14 residues. The CDR3 is CATSDLHTGDEQYF. The CDR3 DNA follows: TGTGCCACCAGTGATTTGCATACAGGTGACGAGCAGTACTTC.

The rearrangement joins TRBV6-5 to TRBJ2-5; 8 nucleotides match TRBD1. Looked up from germline, CDR1 is MNHEY and CDR2 is SVGAGI. This CDR3 spans 14 amino acids. Trimming took 6 bases from V and 1 from J; bases not matched to a gene: 4. CDR3 sequence: CASSTDRVQETQYF. CDR3 bases: TGTGCCAGCAGCACGGACAGGGTCCAAGAGACCCAGTACTTC.

The chain is built from TRBV5-1 and TRBJ2-3; 10 bases fit TRBD2. V dropped 4 bases and J dropped 2; count of bases not matched to a gene: 4. CDR3 size: 15 residues. The germline gives CDR1 SGHRS, CDR2 YFSETQ. CDR3: CASSPLAGPTDTQYF. CDR3 coding DNA: TGCGCCAGCAGCCCACTAGCGGGACCCACAGATACGCAGTATTTT.

This clone has a single count. The V and J genes are TRBV5-1 and TRBJ2-1; 15 bases are a match to TRBD2. The V gene's germline CDR1 is SGHRS and CDR2 YFSETQ. Trimming cost V 0 bases and J 3 bases; bases outside gene matches: 7. This CDR3 comprises 19 residues. CDR3: CASSLEGTSGRSGYNEQFF. DNA for the CDR3: TGCGCCAGCAGCTTGGAAGGGACTAGCGGGAGGTCAGGCTACAATGAGCAGTTCTTC.

This chain links TRBV19 with TRBJ2-1, with D possibly TRBD2 on 6 matching bases. This CDR3 spans 15 amino acids. Trimming cost V 2 bases and J 9 bases, with 17 bases left between them. The germline CDR1 and CDR2 sequences are LNHDA and SQIVND (reference sequence). The CDR3 bases are TGTGCCAGTAGTATACTCCTCTCGGGAGTCGCTGAGCAGTTCTTC. Protein product: CASSILLSGVAEQFF.

This clone showed up just a few times. The V and J genes are TRBV6-5 and TRBJ2-7; D perhaps matches TRBD1 (6 bases). V lost 6 bases to trimming and J lost 0 bases, with 12 bases between them. The length of the CDR3 is 14 residues. Per the germline V gene, CDR1 is MNHEY and CDR2 is SVGAGI. The CDR3 DNA reads as TGTGCCAGCAGCTACGACAGGTTCTCCTACGAGCAGTACTTC. This sequence encodes CASSYDRFSYEQYF.

The rearrangement joins TRBV11-2 to TRBJ2-4; D is possibly TRBD1 (5 bases). Germline-derived CDR1 and CDR2 are SGHAT and FQNNGV. V gave up 5 bases and J gave up 9 bases, with 20 bases separating them. This CDR3 is built from 15 residues. CDR3 nucleotides: TGTGCCAGCAGCCCAACAAGGGGTCTAGGCGGCATTCAGTACTTC. Amino acids: CASSPTRGLGGIQYF.

This clone appeared a single time. The CDR3 coding sequence is TGTGCCAGTAGCAAGACCGGGGGCACAGATACGCAGTATTTT. Protein product: CASSKTGGTDTQYF. The chain uses TRBV19 and TRBJ2-3; TRBD2 might be the D (5 bases). CDR3 length: 14 residues. The V gene lost 6 bases and the J gene lost 1 base, with 11 bases spanning the gap. The V gene's germline CDR1 is LNHDA and CDR2 SQIVND (reference sequence).

The genes are TRBV7-3 and TRBJ2-3; D is possibly TRBD2 (5 bases). V gave up 5 bases and J gave up 1 base, with 10 bases separating them. The CDR3 runs to 14 residues. Germline loops: CDR1 SGHTA, CDR2 FQGTGA. CDR3: CASSAGSGTDTQYF. CDR3 bases: TGTGCCAGCAGCGCGGGCAGCGGCACAGATACGCAGTATTTT.

The rearrangement uses TRBV6-1 and TRBJ2-3; 9 bases fit TRBD2. The V and J ends lost 3 bases and 1 base, in that order; junction bases with no gene match: 5. The CDR3 length is 16 residues. Per germline, CDR1 MNHNS and CDR2 SASEGT. CDR3 nucleotides: TGTGCCAGCAGTGAGACTAGCGGAGCTCGCACAGATACGCAGTATTTT. It specifies CASSETSGARTDTQYF.

This rearrangement joins TRBV28 to TRBJ2-3; maybe TRBD2 (6 bases). The CDR3 has 13 residues. Trimming removed 5 bases from V and 3 bases from J, with 9 bases in between. The germline gives CDR1 MDHEN, CDR2 SYDVKM. The CDR3 bases are TGTGCCAGCAGTGACGGGGGAACAGATACGCAGTATTTT. This encodes CASSDGGTDTQYF. Complete variable domain (other parts from reference TRBV28 and TRBJ2-3): DVKVTQSSRYLVKRTGEKVFLECVQDMDHENMFWYRQDPGLGLRLIYFSYDVKMKEKGDIPEGYSVSREKKERFSLILESASTNQTSMYLCASSDGGTDTQYFGPGTRLTVL.

The chain recombines TRBV11-2 with TRBJ2-2; 8 positions match TRBD1. Germline assignment: CDR1 SGHAT and CDR2 FQNNGV. The junction had 5 bases not matched to a gene; V was cut back by 5 bases and J by 3 bases. The length of the CDR3 is 15 residues. This chain's CDR3 is CASSLTGVHTGELFF. In DNA form, the CDR3 reads TGTGCCAGCAGCCTGACAGGGGTCCACACCGGGGAGCTGTTTTTT.

As regards this clone: One end of the junction does not line up with germline, which may come from a read error. The DNA of the CDR3 is TGTACCAGCAGACGGGGGACAGCGGCAACTAATGAAAAACTGTTTTTT. Translating gives CTSRRGTAATNEKLFF. This rearrangement joins TRBV28 to TRBJ1-4, with 7 bases identical to TRBD1. The germline V gene has CDR1 MDHEN and CDR2 SYDVKM. The CDR3 has 16 residues.

This chain uses TRBV10-1 with TRBJ2-7; possible D gene TRBD1, 7 bases. This CDR3 has 15 amino acids. V lost 6 bases and J 9 bases, leaving 24 bases between the germline ends. Germline CDR1 WNHNN, CDR2 SYGVQD (reference sequence). CDR3 bases: TGCGCCAGCAGCCCCCGCGGGGACAGTGAATTTGCGCAGTACTTC. It is translated as CASSPRGDSEFAQYF.

The chain carries TRBV5-4 and TRBJ2-6, with D tentatively TRBD2 (6 bases). With 5 bases removed from V and 0 bases from J, the gap between germline ends came to 12 bases. The CDR3 spans 16 residues. Germline CDR1 reads SGHNT; CDR2 reads YYREEE (reference sequence). The CDR3 loop reads CASRTGLGSGANVLTF. The CDR3 nucleotides are TGTGCCAGCAGGACGGGACTGGGCTCTGGGGCCAACGTCCTGACTTTC.

In this sample, this clone turned up a few times. The gene calls are TRBV30 and TRBJ1-3, with a tentative D call TRBD1 (6 bases). The CDR3 covers 14 residues. Trimming shortened V by 2 bases and J by 3 bases, and 11 bases separated the two germline ends. Germline loops: CDR1 GTSNPN, CDR2 SVGIG (reference sequence). CDR3 region: CAWSTGFGGNTIYF. The CDR3 bases are TGTGCCTGGAGTACAGGGTTTGGTGGAAACACCATATATTTT.

The chain links TRBV6-1 to TRBJ2-7; D may be TRBD1 (5 bases). This CDR3 region has 14 residues. Germline V CDR1 and CDR2: MNHNS, SASEGT. With 3 bases removed from V and 0 bases from J, the gap between germline ends came to 9 bases. CDR3 in DNA: TGTGCCAGCAGTGATCTTGACAGCTCCTACGAGCAGTACTTC. Translated, it gives CASSDLDSSYEQYF.

This sequence joins TRBV3-1 (or the pseudogene TRBV3-2) and TRBJ2-7, with 10 bases aligning to TRBD1. The germline V gene has CDR1 LGHDT and CDR2 YNNKEL (reference sequence). This CDR3 is 18 amino acids long. V gave up 3 bases and J gave up 4 bases; unmatched junction bases: 15. CDR3 nucleotides: TGTGCCAGCAGCCATATACAAAACCGGGACAGGGGTCAATACGAGCAGTACTTC. It yields the protein CASSHIQNRDRGQYEQYF.

This chain uses TRBV7-2 with TRBJ2-7; TRBD1 agrees at 8 bases. In germline, CDR1 is SGHTA, CDR2 FQGNSA. The V gene end was trimmed by 4 bases and the J gene end by 3 bases; junction bases not matched to a gene: 14. The CDR3 spans 17 residues. The CDR3: CASSSYPDRVKLYEQYF. CDR3 in DNA: TGTGCCAGCAGCTCATATCCGGACAGGGTGAAACTCTACGAGCAGTACTTC. The entire variable domain, with the rest obtained from reference TRBV7-2 and TRBJ2-7, is as follows: GAGVSQSPSNKVTEKGKDVELRCDPISGHTALYWYRQSLGQGLEFLIYFQGNSAPDKSGLPSDRFSAERTGGSVSTLTIQRTQQEDSAVYLCASSSYPDRVKLYEQYFGPGTRLTVT.

This sequence joins TRBV5-6 and TRBJ1-2; 9 bases match TRBD1. Germline V gene data show CDR1 as SGHDT and CDR2 as YYEEEE. The CDR3 sequence is 12 residues long. Losses at the gene ends were 4 bases for V and 7 bases for J; bases not matched to a gene: 2. This CDR3 is CASSRDRAGYTF. In nucleotides, the CDR3 is TGTGCCAGCAGCCGGGACAGGGCTGGCTACACCTTC.

The J gene is TRBJ1-2, the V gene TRBV9, with D perhaps matching TRBD1 (5 bases). This CDR3 has 14 amino acids. V was shortened by 0 bases and J by 5 bases, with 11 bases between the two germline ends. Germline V gene sequence: CDR1 SGDLS, CDR2 YYNGEE. CDR3 sequence: CASSVGGGWYGYTF. CDR3 sequence (DNA): TGTGCCAGCAGCGTAGGCGGGGGTTGGTATGGCTACACCTTC.

The chain is built from TRBV10-3 and TRBJ1-1, with 7 bases matching TRBD1. This CDR3 spans 15 amino acids. Germline CDR1 is ENHRY and CDR2 is SYGVKD. After removal of 3 bases from V and 0 bases from J, the junction contained 4 bases not matched to a gene. In DNA form, the CDR3 reads TGTGCCATCAGTGAACTGGGACAGATGAACACTGAAGCTTTCTTT. Translated: CAISELGQMNTEAFF.

As for this clone: The junction departs from germline at one end; a sequencing error may be responsible. The chain has TRBV2 and TRBJ2-3, with a weak D call TRBD2 (6 bases). Germline CDR1 is SNHLY and CDR2 is FYNNEI. The CDR3 has 16 amino acids. This CDR3 is CANSDGAGRGTDTQYF. In nucleotides, the CDR3 is TGTGCCAACAGTGATGGGGCGGGAAGGGGCACAGATACGCAGTATTTT.

The gene calls are TRBV18 and TRBJ2-6; 7 nucleotides agree with TRBD1. Germline lookup yields CDR1 KGHSH and CDR2 LQKENI. V trimming: 4 bases; J trimming: 0 bases; junction bases outside the gene matches: 3. The CDR3 extends over 16 amino acids. Written as DNA, the CDR3 is TGTGCCAGCTCACTACAGGGGCCCTCTGGGGCCAACGTCCTGACTTTC. It translates to CASSLQGPSGANVLTF.

The V and J genes are TRBV6-1 and TRBJ1-3, with D uncertain. V shed 1 base and J shed 4 bases, with 8 bases lying between them. The CDR3 is 14 residues long. Germline-derived CDR1 and CDR2 are MNHNS and SASEGT. CDR3 sequence (DNA): TGTGCCAGCAGTGAAGATGGAGCCGGAAACACCATATATTTT. This sequence encodes CASSEDGAGNTIYF.